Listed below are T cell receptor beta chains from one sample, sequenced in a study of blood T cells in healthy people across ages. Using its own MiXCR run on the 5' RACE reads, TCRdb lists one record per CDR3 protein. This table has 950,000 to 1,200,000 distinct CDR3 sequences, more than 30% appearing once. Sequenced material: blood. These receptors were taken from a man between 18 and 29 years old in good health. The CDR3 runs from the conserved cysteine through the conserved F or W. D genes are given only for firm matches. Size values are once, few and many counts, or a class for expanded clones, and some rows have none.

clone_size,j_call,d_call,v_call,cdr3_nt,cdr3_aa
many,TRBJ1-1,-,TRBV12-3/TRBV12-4,TGTGCCAGCAGGGTCTTTCAGAACACTGAAGCTTTCTTT,CASRVFQNTEAFF
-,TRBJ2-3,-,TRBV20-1,TGCAGTGCTCCAACAGGGTTTCCAGATACGCAGTATTTT,CSAPTGFPDTQYF
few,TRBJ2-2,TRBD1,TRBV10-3,TGTGCCATCACCGGCGCGGACAGGGCGAACACCGGGGAGCTGTTTTTT,CAITGADRANTGELFF
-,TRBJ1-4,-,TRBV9,TGTGCCAGCAGCGTAGGAACAGGGCGGGAAAAACTGTTTTTT,CASSVGTGREKLFF
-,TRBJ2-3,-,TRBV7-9,TGTGCCAGCAGCCCGTCTACAGGTACGCAGTATTTT,CASSPSTGTQYF
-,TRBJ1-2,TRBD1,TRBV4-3,TGCGCCAGCAGCCTCCCCGGGACAGGGTTAGATGGCTACACCTTC,CASSLPGTGLDGYTF
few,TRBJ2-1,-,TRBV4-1,TGCGCCAGCAGCGCGGCTGGGGGGCACAATGAGCAGTTCTTC,CASSAAGGHNEQFF
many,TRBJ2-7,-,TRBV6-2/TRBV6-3,TGTGCCAGCACAGGGCGCTTGGGAGGCACGGACGAGCAGTACTTC,CASTGRLGGTDEQYF
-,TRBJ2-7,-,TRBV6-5,TGTGCCAGCAGTTACTCGTCGGTGCCTACTCTATACGAGCAGTACTTC,CASSYSSVPTLYEQYF
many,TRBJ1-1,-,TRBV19,TGTGCCAGTAGCTGGGGACGGGTGAACACTGAAGCTTTCTTT,CASSWGRVNTEAFF
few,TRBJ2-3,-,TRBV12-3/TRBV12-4,TGTGCCAGCCACCTAGGGGGGAGCACAGATACGCAGTATTTT,CASHLGGSTDTQYF
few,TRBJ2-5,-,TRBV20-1,TGCAGTGCTAGAGATGAAACAGGAAAAGAGACCCAGTACTTC,CSARDETGKETQYF
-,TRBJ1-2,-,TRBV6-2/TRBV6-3,TGTGCCAGCAGTTACTCGGGCGGGCCAACAGGACACTATGGCTACACCTTC,CASSYSGGPTGHYGYTF
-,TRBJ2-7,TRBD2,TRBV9,TGTGCCAGCAGCGGGGGGGGTTCCTACAATGAGCAGTACTTC,CASSGGGSYNEQYF
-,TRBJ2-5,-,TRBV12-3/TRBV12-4,TGTGCCAGCAGGCAGGGGACGCAAGAGATCCAGTACTTC,CASRQGTQEIQYF
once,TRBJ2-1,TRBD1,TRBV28,TGTGCCAGCAGTCCCAACGAACCTGGGACAGCGTACGGGGAGCAGTTCTTC,CASSPNEPGTAYGEQFF
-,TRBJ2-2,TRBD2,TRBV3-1,TGTGCCAGCAGCCGCGGGAAGGGACTAGCGGGGAACACCGGGGAGCTGTTTTTT,CASSRGKGLAGNTGELFF
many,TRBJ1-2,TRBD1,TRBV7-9,TGTGCCAGCAGCTCCCTTGTAGGGGGACAGGGATTTCGTGGCTACACCTTC,CASSSLVGGQGFRGYTF
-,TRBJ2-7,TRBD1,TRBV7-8,TGTGCCAGCAGCTCCTACAGGGGCCGAGGTTACAATGAGCAGTACTTC,CASSSYRGRGYNEQYF
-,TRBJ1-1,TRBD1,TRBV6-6,TGTGCCAGCAGTATCGGGACAGGGGGGTCCCGAGCTTTCTTT,CASSIGTGGSRAFF
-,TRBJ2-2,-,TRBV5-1,TGCGCCAGCAGCTGGAGGGACATGAACACCGGGGAGCTGTTTTTT,CASSWRDMNTGELFF
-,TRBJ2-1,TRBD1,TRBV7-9,TGTGCCAGCAGCTTATCCTACCGGGACAGTCATGAGCAGTTCTTC,CASSLSYRDSHEQFF
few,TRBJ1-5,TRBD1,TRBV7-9,TGTGCCAGCAGTCAACAGGGGGAGGATCAGCCCCAGCATTTT,CASSQQGEDQPQHF
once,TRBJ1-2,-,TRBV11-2,TGTGCCAGCAGCTTCCAGGGCTTTCACTATGGCTACACCTTC,CASSFQGFHYGYTF
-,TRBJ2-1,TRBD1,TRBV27,TGTGCCAGCAGTTTGCCCACAGGGGGCTCCTACAATGAGCAGTTCTTC,CASSLPTGGSYNEQFF
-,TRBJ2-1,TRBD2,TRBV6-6,TGTGCCAGCAGTTATCCCAGACTAAGCGGGGGGCCTGTAGAGCAGTTCTTC,CASSYPRLSGGPVEQFF
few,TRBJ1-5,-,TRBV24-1,TGTGCCACCAGTGATGGGGGTATTCAGCATTTT,CATSDGGIQHF
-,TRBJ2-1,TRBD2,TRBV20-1,TGCAGTGCTAGTCGGGGGGGCCGCTACAATGAGCAGTTCTTC,CSASRGGRYNEQFF
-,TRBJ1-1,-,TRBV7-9,TGTGCCAGCAGGTCTGGGGGAGAGGTCACTGAAGCTTTCTTT,CASRSGGEVTEAFF
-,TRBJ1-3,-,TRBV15,TGTGCCACCAGCAGACCAGGCTTTCTTGGAAACACCATATATTTT,CATSRPGFLGNTIYF
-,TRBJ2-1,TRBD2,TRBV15,TGTGCCACCAGCATAGTTAGCGGGGGGCACAATGAGCAGTTCTTC,CATSIVSGGHNEQFF
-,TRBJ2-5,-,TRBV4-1,TGCGCCAGCAGCCAAGTATCGCAGCCTGAGCAGTACTTC,CASSQVSQPEQYF
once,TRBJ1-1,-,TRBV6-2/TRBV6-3,TGTGCCAGCAGTTACACCGGACCCATAGGGACTGAAGCTTTCTTT,CASSYTGPIGTEAFF
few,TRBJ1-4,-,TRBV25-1,TGTGCCAGCCATGGGGATGCAACTAATGAAAAACTGTTTTTT,CASHGDATNEKLFF
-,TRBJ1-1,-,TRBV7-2,TGTGCCAGCAGCCTCACTCTGGGGAACACTGAAGCTTTCTTT,CASSLTLGNTEAFF
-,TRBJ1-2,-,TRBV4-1,TGCGCCAGCAGCCCAGGGCCGGGGCTGGACTATGGCTACACCTTC,CASSPGPGLDYGYTF
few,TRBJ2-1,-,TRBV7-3,TGTGCCAGTGGGGAGAGCTCCTACAATGAGCAGTTCTTC,CASGESSYNEQFF
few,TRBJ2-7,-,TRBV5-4,TGTGCCAGCAGCTTGGACGCCTCCTACGAGCAGTACTTC,CASSLDASYEQYF
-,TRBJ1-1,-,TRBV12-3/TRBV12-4,TGTGCCAGCAGTTCCAGACCGTATGAAGCTTTCTTT,CASSSRPYEAFF
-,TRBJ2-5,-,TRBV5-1,TGCGCCAGCAGCTTGGACCCCAGCAGTGAGCAGTACTTC,CASSLDPSSEQYF
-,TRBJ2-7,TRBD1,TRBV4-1,TGCGCCAGCAGCCAAGATGTGAACGCCGGGACAGGATACGAGCAGTACTTC,CASSQDVNAGTGYEQYF
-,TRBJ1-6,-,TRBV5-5,TGTGCCAGCAGCCCGGACATAAGCTCACCCCTCCACTTT,CASSPDISSPLHF
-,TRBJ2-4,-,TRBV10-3,TGTGCCATCAGTGACCCGACTAGGGCTGGGGATGAGCAGTACTTC,CAISDPTRAGDEQYF
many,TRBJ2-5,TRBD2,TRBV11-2,TGTGCCAGCAGCAAACTAGCGGGTTACCAAGAGACCCAGTACTTC,CASSKLAGYQETQYF
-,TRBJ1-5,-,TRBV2,TGTGCCAGCAGTGACGGGGAATCTGGGTTGGAGGAACAGCATTTT,CASSDGESGLEEQHF
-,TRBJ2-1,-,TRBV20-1,TGCAGTGCTGGGGGTGAGGGGACCATCTACAATGAGCAGTTCTTC,CSAGGEGTIYNEQFF
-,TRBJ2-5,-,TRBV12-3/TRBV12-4,TGTGCCAGCACCCTAGGGTGGGGAGAGACCCAGTACTTC,CASTLGWGETQYF
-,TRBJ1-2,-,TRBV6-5,TGTGCCAGCAGTCGATCCGAGGGGGGATCTAACTATGGCTACACCTTC,CASSRSEGGSNYGYTF
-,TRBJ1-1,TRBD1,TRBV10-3,TGTGCCATCGGGATGACAGGGGAGAACACTGAAGCTTTCTTT,CAIGMTGENTEAFF
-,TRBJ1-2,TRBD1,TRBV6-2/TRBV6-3,TGTGCCAGCAGTTACCCGGGGACAGGGGTAAATGGCTACACCTTC,CASSYPGTGVNGYTF
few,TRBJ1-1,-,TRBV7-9,TGTGCCAGCAGCGAGAGGGGAACCAACACTGAAGCTTTCTTT,CASSERGTNTEAFF
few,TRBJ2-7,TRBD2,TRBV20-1,TGCAGTGCGACAGGCGGGGGGAGGTACGAGCAGTACTTC,CSATGGGRYEQYF
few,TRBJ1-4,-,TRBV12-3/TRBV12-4,TGTGCCAGCAGTATCAGGGGCGCGGATGAAAAACTGTTTTTT,CASSIRGADEKLFF
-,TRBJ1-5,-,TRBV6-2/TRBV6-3,TGTGCCAGCAGTTACGCCCCCGCCAATCAGCCCCAGCATTTT,CASSYAPANQPQHF
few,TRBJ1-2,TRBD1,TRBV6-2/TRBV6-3,TGTGCCAGCACCGTGGACAGGGAAGGACCTGGCTACACCTTC,CASTVDREGPGYTF
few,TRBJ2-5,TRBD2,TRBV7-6,TGTGCCAGCAGCTTAGAAACTGGCTTCAGCGGGAGGAGGACCCAGTACTTC,CASSLETGFSGRRTQYF
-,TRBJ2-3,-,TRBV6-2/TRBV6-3,TGTGCCAGCAGCCACCCGATTATTGGAGTTGTGTCCACAGATACGCAGTATTTT,CASSHPIIGVVSTDTQYF
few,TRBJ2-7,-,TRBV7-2,TGTGCCAGCAGTGTAACTACCGACTACAATGAGCAGTACTTC,CASSVTTDYNEQYF
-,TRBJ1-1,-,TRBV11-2,TGTGCCAGCAGCTCGGGATGGCAGGAAAACACTGAAGCTTTCTTT,CASSSGWQENTEAFF
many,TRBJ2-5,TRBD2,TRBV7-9,TGTGCCAGCAGCCGATTCCTAGCGGGGGTTGGAGAGACCCAGTACTTC,CASSRFLAGVGETQYF